Each of the 29 T cell receptor beta chains below was sequenced from the same sample in a study of CD8+ T cells in alopecia areata (dated by TCRdb to between 2018 and 2020). Receptor amplification or capture employed the immunoSEQ multiplex PCR assay. RNA was extracted from all samples and reverse transcribed into cDNA, which served as template for TCR sequencing. TCRdb took this table from immuneACCESS and kept in-frame rearrangements with V and J called. Such tables lack part of the clones; where checked against another copy, unresolved V genes explain under half of the gap, and the rest is unexplained. This sample gives approximately 180,000 clones in total; roughly 60% of them show up just once. The ten largest clones capture roughly 1.3% of the sample. The sample's treatment or condition label is to be understood as: oral pan-JAK inhibitor, 5-10 mg twice daily. The sequenced sample was CD4+ T cells sorted from blood, obtained between weeks 47 and 50, from a patient treated with tofacitinib. These receptors were taken from a human donor with alopecia areata.

This chain links TRBV11-2 with TRBJ2-3; D not certain. Germline lookup yields CDR1 SGHAT and CDR2 FQNNGV. V dropped 1 base and J dropped 4 bases, with 9 bases sitting between them. The CDR3 has 14 residues. CDR3 sequence reads: CASSLVAGADTQYF. The CDR3 nucleotides read TGTGCCAGCAGCTTAGTTGCCGGCGCAGATACGCAGTATTTT.

This chain links TRBV29-1 with TRBJ2-1, with no clear D. This CDR3 has 12 amino acids. V was cut by 7 bases and J by 4 bases, with 11 bases left in between. The germline gives CDR1 SQVTM, CDR2 ANQGSEA. DNA of the CDR3: TGCAGCGGTGGAACAGTTTACAATGAGCAGTTCTTC. This encodes CSGGTVYNEQFF.

This sequence joins TRBV13 and TRBJ1-1; unclear D gene. The CDR3 is 15 amino acids. Germline loops: CDR1 PRHDT, CDR2 FYEKMQ (reference sequence). V was trimmed by 3 bases and J by 4 bases, leaving 15 bases between them. The CDR3 nucleotides are TGTGCCAGCAGCTTCACTACGCACCTACCCACTGAAGCTTTCTTT. Protein: CASSFTTHLPTEAFF.

The rearrangement links TRBV29-1 to TRBJ2-1; 12 positions agree with TRBD2. In germline, CDR1 is SQVTM, CDR2 ANQGSEA. The CDR3 sequence is 14 residues long. Trimming removed 6 bases from V and 8 bases from J; junction bases left unmatched: 8. CDR3 region: CSVYTSGGLHEQFF. CDR3 DNA: TGCAGCGTCTACACTAGCGGGGGGCTCCATGAGCAGTTCTTC.

This chain connects TRBV6-1 to TRBJ2-4, with D tentatively TRBD2 (6 bases). Trimming shortened V by 0 bases and J by 0 bases, and 21 bases separated the two germline ends. Germline V gene sequence: CDR1 MNHNS, CDR2 SASEGT. The CDR3 loop spans 20 amino acids. The CDR3 nucleotides read TGTGCCAGCAGTGAAGCCGCCCCGGGCGGCCTAGCGTTAGCCAAAAACATTCAGTACTTC. Translation gives CASSEAAPGGLALAKNIQYF.

The rearrangement joins TRBV6-1 to TRBJ1-5; the match to TRBD1 covers 7 bases. The CDR3 has 14 amino acids. The germline gives CDR1 MNHNS, CDR2 SASEGT. The J segment lost 3 bases and the V segment lost 3 bases, leaving 2 bases of the junction unmatched. This CDR3 is CASSDDRANQPQHF. CDR3 nucleotides: TGTGCCAGCAGTGATGACAGGGCCAATCAGCCCCAGCATTTT.

This clone was detected a few times. V and J are TRBV7-2 and TRBJ2-1, with TRBD1 matching 8 bases. Trimming at V came to 0 bases and at J to 7 bases, leaving 11 bases not matched to a gene. Germline lookup yields CDR1 SGHTA and CDR2 FQGNSA. The CDR3 consists of 17 residues. The CDR3 nucleotides are TGTGCCAGCAGCTTAGCCCACGCCCAGGGGGCGGCAAATGAGCAGTTCTTC. It translates to CASSLAHAQGAANEQFF.

The chain recombines TRBV25-1 with TRBJ1-1; possibly TRBD1 for D (6 bases). Germline loops: CDR1 MGHDK, CDR2 SYGVNS. The V end lost 6 bases, the J end lost 7 bases, and 27 bases lay between the germline ends. The CDR3 is 17 amino acids. The CDR3 DNA reads TGTGCCAGCAGCGATGGGGGCCGGCACAGATCAATCAGTGAAGCTTTCTTT. It encodes CASSDGGRHRSISEAFF.

This clone was picked up a small number of times. This chain connects TRBV2 to TRBJ2-2; a possible D gene is TRBD2 (6 bases). This CDR3 region has 15 residues. Trimming took off 1 base at V and 4 bases at J, with 10 bases between the two ends. Germline values: CDR1 SNHLY, CDR2 FYNNEI. The CDR3 reads CASSEVQAGTGELFF. As DNA, the CDR3 is TGTGCCAGCAGTGAAGTACAAGCGGGCACCGGGGAGCTGTTTTTT.

This clone was observed a few times. The rearrangement uses TRBV29-1 and TRBJ1-1; D is unresolved. Trimming shortened V by 8 bases and J by 4 bases, and 11 bases separated the two germline ends. CDR3 size: 11 residues. The germline V gene has CDR1 SQVTM and CDR2 ANQGSEA. DNA of the CDR3: TGCAGCTCGGGTCACATCACTGAAGCTTTCTTT. Translating gives CSSGHITEAFF.

This rearrangement joins TRBV25-1 to TRBJ1-1; 7 bases align to TRBD1. This CDR3 has 15 residues. Germline values: CDR1 MGHDK, CDR2 SYGVNS. Losses at the gene ends were 4 bases for V and 1 base for J; bases not matched to a gene: 6. CDR3 residues: CASSARQGANTEAFF. Here the CDR3 DNA reads TGTGCCAGCAGTGCTCGACAGGGAGCGAACACTGAAGCTTTCTTT.

Ten or more counts support this clone. The rearrangement uses TRBV4-3 and TRBJ2-1; 11 nucleotides line up with TRBD2. With 2 bases clipped from V and 6 bases from J, the junction kept 6 bases outside the gene matches. Germline lookup yields CDR1 LGHNA and CDR2 YSLEER. CDR3 length equals 16 residues. The CDR3 coding sequence is TGCGCCAGCAGCCAATTAGCGGGGGGGGCCCGCAATGAGCAGTTCTTC. Translated, it gives CASSQLAGGARNEQFF.

The chain joins TRBV5-1 to TRBJ2-5; 11 bases are shared with TRBD2. The ends lost 4 bases at V and 5 bases at J; junction bases unmatched: 7. The CDR3 covers 15 residues. Germline V gives CDR1 SGHRS, CDR2 YFSETQ. CDR3 sequence reads: CASSGQLAGVETQYF. The CDR3 nucleotides read TGCGCCAGCAGCGGCCAACTAGCGGGGGTTGAGACCCAGTACTTC.

In its sample, this clone was seen a few times. This rearrangement joins TRBV6-6 to TRBJ2-7, with D maybe TRBD1 (5 bases). V dropped 0 bases and J dropped 6 bases, with 15 bases sitting between them. This CDR3 has 15 residues. The germline gives CDR1 MNHNY, CDR2 SVGAGI (reference sequence). The CDR3 sequence: CASSYSGAQTGEQYF. CDR3 DNA sequence: TGTGCCAGCAGTTACTCTGGAGCTCAAACAGGCGAGCAGTACTTC.

The V call is TRBV12-5, the J call TRBJ1-5, with a possible D match to TRBD1 (6 bases). The germline V gene encodes CDR1 LGHNT and CDR2 FRNRAP. This CDR3 spans 15 amino acids. V was cut by 1 base and J by 5 bases, with 12 bases left in between. The CDR3 sequence is CASGLASGADQPQHF. The CDR3, as DNA: TGTGCTAGTGGTTTGGCGTCAGGGGCGGATCAGCCCCAGCATTTT.

The rearrangement uses TRBV7-2 and TRBJ2-1; tentative D call: TRBD2 (6 bases). This CDR3 has 14 amino acids. CDR1 and CDR2 (germline): SGHTA, FQGNSA. The V end lost 7 bases, the J end lost 5 bases, and 15 bases lay between the germline ends. The CDR3 region has the DNA TGTGCCAGCACCGGTAACCGGAGGGACAATGAGCAGTTCTTC. Its protein is CASTGNRRDNEQFF.

The chain couples TRBV25-1 to TRBJ2-1; 7 bases are a match to TRBD2. V trimming: 6 bases; J trimming: 0 bases; junction bases outside the gene matches: 11. The CDR3 totals 17 residues. Germline V CDR1 and CDR2: MGHDK, SYGVNS. CDR3 in DNA: TGTGCCAGCAGCCTGGGGGAGGGCTCCAGCTCCTACAATGAGCAGTTCTTC. Amino acids: CASSLGEGSSSYNEQFF. Combining the CDR3 with reference TRBV25-1 and TRBJ2-1 gives the whole variable domain EADIYQTPRYLVIGTGKKITLECSQTMGHDKMYWYQQDPGMELHLIHYSYGVNSTEKGDLSSESTVSRIRTEHFPLTLESARPSHTSQYLCASSLGEGSSSYNEQFFGPGTRLTVL.

Only a few counts were recorded for this clone. V is TRBV7-9 and J is TRBJ2-7, with unresolved D. V lost 5 bases and J 7 bases, leaving 12 bases between the germline ends. CDR3 length: 12 residues. Per germline, CDR1 SEHNR and CDR2 FQNEAQ (reference sequence). The CDR3 here is CASSVNMGEQYF. DNA of the CDR3: TGTGCCAGCAGCGTAAATATGGGAGAGCAGTACTTC.

The V gene is TRBV29-1, the J gene TRBJ2-6; perhaps TRBD2 as D (6 bases). The length of the CDR3 is 17 residues. Per germline, CDR1 SQVTM and CDR2 ANQGSEA. V lost 3 bases and J lost 0, with 15 bases in between. CDR3 protein: CSVEQPPGASGANVLTF. CDR3 nucleotides: TGCAGCGTTGAGCAACCTCCGGGAGCCTCTGGGGCCAACGTCCTGACTTTC.

The CDR3 bases are TGTGCCAGCAGACGAGGGACAGAAGCCTACGAGCAGTACTTC. It yields the protein CASRRGTEAYEQYF. The chain uses TRBV6-5 and TRBJ2-7, with 7 bases aligning to TRBD1. With V trimmed by 6 bases and J by 2 bases, 7 bases remained unmatched. CDR1 is MNHEY and CDR2 is SVGAGI in the germline V gene. There are 14 residues in the CDR3.

The CDR3 DNA reads as TGCGCCAGCAGCTCCGATCCGGGACAGGGTCGATTTTCACCCCTCCACTTT. Translation gives CASSSDPGQGRFSPLHF. The chain combines TRBV5-1 with TRBJ1-6; 9 bases agree with TRBD1. This CDR3 has 17 residues. Germline trimming cut 3 bases from V and 9 bases from J; bases unmatched to any gene: 13. Germline V gene data show CDR1 as SGHRS and CDR2 as YFSETQ.

This sequence joins TRBV10-2 and TRBJ1-6; 7 nucleotides line up with TRBD1. CDR1 is WSHSY, CDR2 SAAADI, per germline. With 8 bases clipped from V and 5 bases from J, the junction kept 6 bases outside the gene matches. The CDR3 is 14 amino acids. This CDR3 reads CASGRGPDNSPLHF. CDR3 coding DNA: TGCGCCAGCGGAAGGGGGCCTGATAATTCACCCCTCCACTTT.

The chain employs TRBV4-3 and TRBJ2-3, with D perhaps matching TRBD2 (5 bases). The CDR3 is 15 residues long. Trimming pared 1 base from V and 3 bases from J, leaving 11 bases between. Germline loops: CDR1 LGHNA, CDR2 YSLEER. CDR3 coding DNA: TGCGCCAGCAGCCAAGGCGGGTCGGCGACAGATACGCAGTATTTT. It translates to CASSQGGSATDTQYF.

The CDR3, as DNA: TGCAGCGTCGCCGGACAGGGAAGGAACATTCAGTACTTC. It codes for CSVAGQGRNIQYF. The chain employs TRBV29-1 and TRBJ2-4, with 8 nucleotides matching TRBD1. This CDR3 is built from 13 residues. Germline CDR1 and CDR2: SQVTM and ANQGSEA. V trimming: 6 bases; J trimming: 7 bases; junction bases outside the gene matches: 8.

The chain combines TRBV29-1 with TRBJ1-1; D unclear. Trimming took 3 bases from V and 1 from J, leaving 12 bases between them. The CDR3 has 14 amino acids. Germline CDR1 reads SQVTM; CDR2 reads ANQGSEA. CDR3 residues: CSVDGRQTNTEAFF. In DNA, the CDR3 is TGCAGCGTTGATGGTAGGCAGACGAACACTGAAGCTTTCTTT.

The chain has TRBV19 and TRBJ1-2, with 8 bases that match TRBD1. The length of the CDR3 is 14 residues. V lost 7 bases to trimming and J lost 4 bases; unmatched junction nucleotides: 8. In germline, CDR1 is LNHDA, CDR2 SQIVND (reference sequence). This chain's CDR3 is CASTPQGVAYGYTF. CDR3 nucleotide sequence: TGTGCCAGTACCCCACAGGGGGTGGCCTATGGCTACACCTTC.

This chain joins TRBV5-1 and TRBJ2-7; 9 bases are a match to TRBD1. Germline V gives CDR1 SGHRS, CDR2 YFSETQ. This CDR3 region has 14 residues. With V trimmed by 4 bases and J by 2 bases, 4 bases remained unmatched. The CDR3 nucleotides read TGCGCCAGCAGCGCCCGGGACAGGGCCTACGAGCAGTACTTC. This codes for CASSARDRAYEQYF.

This clone was picked up a small number of times. The chain links TRBV29-1 to TRBJ2-7, with a tentative D call TRBD1 (5 bases). Germline CDR1 SQVTM, CDR2 ANQGSEA. The ends were cut back, 4 bases at V and 3 bases at J, with 13 bases in the middle. The CDR3 spans 13 residues. The chain's CDR3 is CSVVGQGIYEQYF. The CDR3 coding sequence is TGCAGCGTTGTTGGTCAGGGTATCTACGAGCAGTACTTC.

This clone was detected many times. The V and J genes are TRBV5-8 and TRBJ2-7; weak D call: TRBD2 (5 bases). Trimming pared 4 bases from V and 1 base from J, leaving 15 bases between. This CDR3 is 15 amino acids long. CDR1 and CDR2 from the germline V gene are SGHTS and YDEGEE. The CDR3 here is CASSPEFERSYEQYF. DNA for the CDR3: TGTGCCAGCAGCCCCGAGTTTGAGCGGTCCTACGAGCAGTACTTC.